The clone carrying this TCR beta chain has at least ten counts. TCRdb passed the RT-PCR reads through MiXCR, listing each CDR3 protein once. Found here are 160,000 or so distinct CDR3 sequences, approximately 10% of them singletons; the top ten hold roughly 12%. This sample was included in a study of response to subunit inactivated influenza vaccine. Trimming left V 4 bases short and J 5 bases short, with 18 bases between. Germline V gene sequence: CDR1 SGHRS, CDR2 YFSETQ. The CDR3 length is 15 residues. This chain connects TRBV5-1 to TRBJ2-5; D is possibly TRBD1 or TRBD2 (5 bases each). Sample: non-naive T cells sorted from PBMCs, taken 45 days after vaccination. This receptor was obtained from a man aged 50-60 years who received an inactivated influenza vaccine. In nucleotides, the CDR3 is TGCGCCAGCAGCCCCGACGGGGCCAGACAGGAGACCCAGTACTTC. It translates to CASSPDGARQETQYF.